These T cell receptor beta chains were read from a single sample in a study of T-cell reconstitution after alpha-beta-depleted transplantation in children. Each CDR3 protein gets one entry after TCRdb re-called the PCR reads with MiXCR. The sample holds a few hundred thousand distinct CDR3 sequences; 43% are singletons and the top ten take around a quarter. This specimen was PBMCs, taken before TCRalphabeta/CD19-depleted stem cell transplant. These receptors all come from a girl aged 2 to 9 with aplastic anemia, due to receive a stem cell transplant. Both conserved end residues are part of each CDR3. The order of the fields is J gene, V gene, D gene, clone size, CDR3 protein, CDR3 DNA. A D gene is named only where the DNA matches it firmly. A clone size is listed for some rows: how often the clone was seen (once, few, many), or a class if it is expanded.

J: TRBJ2-7; V: TRBV6-1; D: NA; size: many; CDR3: CASRRRGSLDEQYF; DNA: TGTGCCAGCAGGCGAAGGGGGAGCCTGGACGAGCAGTACTTC
J: TRBJ2-3; V: TRBV20-1; D: NA; size: NA; CDR3: CSARMWGRKTAGTDTQYF; DNA: TGCAGTGCTAGAATGTGGGGACGAAAGACTGCCGGCACAGATACGCAGTATTTT
J: TRBJ1-6; V: TRBV20-1; D: NA; size: NA; CDR3: CSARDPPTAYNSPLHF; DNA: TGCAGTGCTAGAGATCCCCCGACCGCTTATAATTCACCCCTCCACTTT
J: TRBJ1-3; V: TRBV29-1; D: NA; size: NA; CDR3: CSVVVNKGNTIYF; DNA: TGCAGCGTTGTTGTGAACAAAGGAAACACCATATATTTT
J: TRBJ1-6; V: TRBV10-3; D: TRBD1; size: many; CDR3: CAISESQGANSPLHF; DNA: TGTGCCATCAGTGAGTCGCAGGGGGCGAATTCACCCCTCCACTTT
J: TRBJ2-1; V: TRBV6-5; D: TRBD1; size: NA; CDR3: CASSYLSRGSYNEQFF; DNA: TGTGCCAGCAGTTACTTATCCAGGGGGTCCTACAATGAGCAGTTCTTC
J: TRBJ2-1; V: TRBV5-1; D: TRBD2; size: NA; CDR3: CASNGLTSGRDGSSYNEQFF; DNA: TGCGCCAGCAATGGTCTAACTAGCGGGAGGGACGGTAGCTCCTACAATGAGCAGTTCTTC
J: TRBJ1-2; V: TRBV5-1; D: NA; size: NA; CDR3: CASSLNPGDYGYTF; DNA: TGCGCCAGCAGCTTGAACCCGGGGGACTATGGCTACACCTTC
J: TRBJ2-1; V: TRBV7-2; D: NA; size: few; CDR3: CASSLREDYNEQFF; DNA: TGTGCCAGCAGCTTACGCGAGGATTACAATGAGCAGTTCTTC
J: TRBJ2-1; V: TRBV29-1; D: NA; size: few; CDR3: CSVERADSARNEQFF; DNA: TGCAGCGTTGAAAGGGCGGACTCAGCAAGGAATGAGCAGTTCTTC
J: TRBJ2-5; V: TRBV7-8; D: NA; size: NA; CDR3: CASSVRTAGETQYF; DNA: TGTGCCAGCAGCGTAAGGACGGCAGGGGAGACCCAGTACTTC
J: TRBJ2-1; V: TRBV6-4; D: TRBD1; size: NA; CDR3: CASSKDRGVEQFF; DNA: TGTGCCAGCAGCAAGGACAGGGGCGTTGAGCAGTTCTTC
J: TRBJ1-2; V: TRBV28; D: TRBD1; size: few; CDR3: CASSSRTGGNYGYTF; DNA: TGTGCCAGCAGTTCGAGGACAGGGGGAAACTATGGCTACACCTTC
J: TRBJ1-1; V: TRBV19; D: NA; size: NA; CDR3: CASSISGLNTEAFF; DNA: TGTGCCAGTAGTATTTCCGGGTTGAACACTGAAGCTTTCTTT
J: TRBJ2-1; V: TRBV11-2; D: NA; size: NA; CDR3: CASRGGDSGNNEQFF; DNA: TGTGCCAGCAGGGGGGGAGATAGCGGAAACAATGAGCAGTTCTTC
J: TRBJ1-4; V: TRBV10-3; D: TRBD1; size: many; CDR3: CAISGSGRGNEKLFF; DNA: TGTGCCATCAGTGGATCCGGCAGGGGGAATGAAAAACTGTTTTTT
J: TRBJ2-1; V: TRBV19; D: NA; size: few; CDR3: CASSIVVGRTPIHNEQFF; DNA: TGTGCCAGTAGTATAGTCGTCGGACGGACTCCCATTCACAATGAGCAGTTCTTC
J: TRBJ2-2; V: TRBV9; D: NA; size: many; CDR3: CASSVDVGIGELFF; DNA: TGTGCCAGCAGCGTAGATGTGGGGATCGGGGAGCTGTTTTTT
J: TRBJ2-5; V: TRBV20-1; D: NA; size: NA; CDR3: CSASFEAQETQYF; DNA: TGCAGTGCTAGCTTCGAAGCTCAAGAGACCCAGTACTTC
J: TRBJ2-6; V: TRBV3-1; D: TRBD2; size: NA; CDR3: CASSQAGRVGGANVLTF; DNA: TGTGCCAGCAGCCAAGCAGGGAGGGTCGGTGGGGCCAACGTCCTGACTTTC
J: TRBJ2-1; V: TRBV7-2; D: TRBD2; size: NA; CDR3: CASSLASSGTYNEQFF; DNA: TGTGCCAGCAGCTTAGCGTCTAGCGGGACCTACAATGAGCAGTTCTTC
J: TRBJ2-5; V: TRBV20-1; D: NA; size: many; CDR3: CSARDWAGPQGETQYF; DNA: TGCAGTGCTAGAGATTGGGCCGGGCCTCAGGGCGAGACCCAGTACTTC